This is a list of T cell receptor beta chains from one sample in a study of response to subunit inactivated influenza vaccine. TCRdb fed the RT-PCR reads into MiXCR, producing one record per CDR3 protein. The data hold about 520,000 distinct CDR3 sequences, with around 25% observed a single time. The sequenced sample was CD4+ T cells sorted from PBMCs, obtained around 5 days after vaccination. The receptors come from a man between 50 and 59 years old who received an inactivated influenza vaccine. Both conserved end residues are part of each CDR3. D genes are given only for firm matches. Rows give clone size only sometimes, using once, few, many, or a class for an expanded clone.

clone_size: few; j_call: TRBJ2-3; d_call: NA; v_call: TRBV10-3; cdr3_nt: TGTGCCATCAGTGGGACGACAGTGGCCCGAGTAGATACGCAGTATTTT; cdr3_aa: CAISGTTVARVDTQYF
clone_size: few; j_call: TRBJ2-7; d_call: TRBD2; v_call: TRBV24-1; cdr3_nt: TGTGCCAGTTTACCGGGACTACTCTACGAGCAGTACTTC; cdr3_aa: CASLPGLLYEQYF
clone_size: NA; j_call: TRBJ2-1; d_call: NA; v_call: TRBV12-3/TRBV12-4; cdr3_nt: TGTGCCAGCAGTTTTGGTCTCTCGACTCGTAATGAGCAGTTCTTC; cdr3_aa: CASSFGLSTRNEQFF
clone_size: few; j_call: TRBJ2-1; d_call: TRBD2; v_call: TRBV24-1; cdr3_nt: TGTGCCACCAGTGATCCGCGGACTAGCGGAGTGGGGTACAATGAGCAGTTCTTC; cdr3_aa: CATSDPRTSGVGYNEQFF
clone_size: once; j_call: TRBJ2-1; d_call: NA; v_call: TRBV4-1; cdr3_nt: TGCGCCAGCAGCCAAGATCAGAACCAGGACAATGAGCAGTTCTTC; cdr3_aa: CASSQDQNQDNEQFF
clone_size: few; j_call: TRBJ2-5; d_call: NA; v_call: TRBV6-2/TRBV6-3; cdr3_nt: TGTGCCAGCAGTTTTCGAGGGAAAACAGGAAAAGCAGGTGGGGAGACCCAGTACTTC; cdr3_aa: CASSFRGKTGKAGGETQYF
clone_size: NA; j_call: TRBJ2-1; d_call: NA; v_call: TRBV27; cdr3_nt: TGTGCCAGCAGTTTAGCCGGGGGCTTGGGTAGCGGTTACTCCTACAATGAGCAGTTCTTC; cdr3_aa: CASSLAGGLGSGYSYNEQFF
clone_size: NA; j_call: TRBJ2-7; d_call: TRBD2; v_call: TRBV25-1; cdr3_nt: TGTGCCAGCAGTGAGACGGGAGGGCCGAGCTCCTACGAGCAGTACTTC; cdr3_aa: CASSETGGPSSYEQYF
clone_size: once; j_call: TRBJ1-4; d_call: NA; v_call: TRBV7-9; cdr3_nt: TGTGCCAGCAGCTCCGACAGTTTGCATGTCGGCGAAAAACTGTTTTTT; cdr3_aa: CASSSDSLHVGEKLFF
clone_size: few; j_call: TRBJ2-4; d_call: TRBD2; v_call: TRBV4-2; cdr3_nt: TGTGCCAGCAGCCAGGCGACTAGCGGGAGGGTTCCAATCATTCAGTACTTC; cdr3_aa: CASSQATSGRVPIIQYF
clone_size: NA; j_call: TRBJ2-1; d_call: NA; v_call: TRBV5-1; cdr3_nt: TGCGCCAGCAGCTGGGCCGGGACACGGAAGGGCAATGAGCAGTTCTTC; cdr3_aa: CASSWAGTRKGNEQFF
clone_size: few; j_call: TRBJ2-1; d_call: NA; v_call: TRBV20-1; cdr3_nt: TGCAGTGCTAGAGGGCAGCTCGGCATCAATGAGCAGTTCTTC; cdr3_aa: CSARGQLGINEQFF
clone_size: few; j_call: TRBJ2-1; d_call: NA; v_call: TRBV5-6; cdr3_nt: TGTGCCAGCAGCTTGATGCAGGACTACAATGAGCAGTTCTTC; cdr3_aa: CASSLMQDYNEQFF
clone_size: few; j_call: TRBJ1-1; d_call: TRBD1; v_call: TRBV6-1; cdr3_nt: TGTGCCAGCAGTGAACAGGGGGGGAACACTGAAGCTTTCTTT; cdr3_aa: CASSEQGGNTEAFF
clone_size: NA; j_call: TRBJ2-3; d_call: NA; v_call: TRBV29-1; cdr3_nt: TGCAGCGTTGCCCAGAACGGGGCGGGAGATACGCAGTATTTT; cdr3_aa: CSVAQNGAGDTQYF
clone_size: NA; j_call: TRBJ2-1; d_call: NA; v_call: TRBV7-2; cdr3_nt: TGTGCCAGCAGCCCAGGGTTACGCTCGCAGTTCTTC; cdr3_aa: CASSPGLRSQFF
clone_size: NA; j_call: TRBJ2-7; d_call: NA; v_call: TRBV29-1; cdr3_nt: TGCAGCGTTGCGTTTGGGTTGGGTTCCTACGAGCAGTACTTC; cdr3_aa: CSVAFGLGSYEQYF
clone_size: few; j_call: TRBJ1-2; d_call: NA; v_call: TRBV3-1; cdr3_nt: TGTGCCAGCAGCCAAGTCCCCCGGAGCTATGGCTACACCTTC; cdr3_aa: CASSQVPRSYGYTF
clone_size: NA; j_call: TRBJ2-5; d_call: TRBD2; v_call: TRBV10-1; cdr3_nt: TGCGCCAGCAGTGACGGACTAGCGGGGGCGTACCAAGAGACCCAGTACTTC; cdr3_aa: CASSDGLAGAYQETQYF
clone_size: NA; j_call: TRBJ2-1; d_call: NA; v_call: TRBV5-1; cdr3_nt: TGCGCCAGCAGCCCCGGACTAAGGGAGCAGTTCTTC; cdr3_aa: CASSPGLREQFF
clone_size: NA; j_call: TRBJ2-2; d_call: TRBD2; v_call: TRBV6-1; cdr3_nt: TGTGCCAGCAGTACGGGGGGACTAGCCAGCTGGGAGCTGTTTTTT; cdr3_aa: CASSTGGLASWELFF
clone_size: NA; j_call: TRBJ2-5; d_call: NA; v_call: TRBV7-9; cdr3_nt: TGTGCCAGCAGCACCTCCCCAGGGACCCAGTACTTC; cdr3_aa: CASSTSPGTQYF
clone_size: few; j_call: TRBJ1-2; d_call: NA; v_call: TRBV6-1; cdr3_nt: TGTGCCAGCGGGCGGGCAGCTAACTATGGCTACACCTTC; cdr3_aa: CASGRAANYGYTF
clone_size: NA; j_call: TRBJ2-5; d_call: NA; v_call: TRBV20-1; cdr3_nt: TGCAGTGCTAGAGATCAAAACCAGTTGGAGACCCAGTACTTC; cdr3_aa: CSARDQNQLETQYF
clone_size: NA; j_call: TRBJ2-1; d_call: NA; v_call: TRBV10-3; cdr3_nt: TGTGCCATCAGTGAGTTGGGGGCTGATGAGCAGTTCTTC; cdr3_aa: CAISELGADEQFF
clone_size: NA; j_call: TRBJ1-3; d_call: NA; v_call: TRBV7-9; cdr3_nt: TGTGCCAGCAGCTTACAGGGGCGAGGAAACACCATATATTTT; cdr3_aa: CASSLQGRGNTIYF
clone_size: NA; j_call: TRBJ2-1; d_call: NA; v_call: TRBV20-1; cdr3_nt: TGCAGTGCCAAGCCTAGCTACAATGAGCAGTTCTTC; cdr3_aa: CSAKPSYNEQFF
clone_size: NA; j_call: TRBJ2-7; d_call: NA; v_call: TRBV7-8; cdr3_nt: TGTGCCAGCAGCTCCCGGGGAGGGGGCATTTTAGGTTACGAGCAGTACTTC; cdr3_aa: CASSSRGGGILGYEQYF
clone_size: NA; j_call: TRBJ2-5; d_call: NA; v_call: TRBV20-1; cdr3_nt: TGCAGTGCTAGGAGGACCTTAGGGGAGACCCAGTACTTC; cdr3_aa: CSARRTLGETQYF
clone_size: NA; j_call: TRBJ1-2; d_call: NA; v_call: TRBV15; cdr3_nt: TGTGCCACCAGCCCCGGACGGCGAGCTAACTATGGCTACACCTTC; cdr3_aa: CATSPGRRANYGYTF
clone_size: NA; j_call: TRBJ2-2; d_call: NA; v_call: TRBV6-1; cdr3_nt: TGTGCCAGCATAAACAGGGGGGGGAGCACCGGGGAGCTGTTTTTT; cdr3_aa: CASINRGGSTGELFF
clone_size: NA; j_call: TRBJ2-5; d_call: TRBD2; v_call: TRBV9; cdr3_nt: TGTGCCAGCAGCGTAGGCGGGAGACATTCCCAGTACTTC; cdr3_aa: CASSVGGRHSQYF
clone_size: many; j_call: TRBJ2-1; d_call: NA; v_call: TRBV20-1; cdr3_nt: TGCAGTGCTAGGTGGAGTCTATTGGATGAGCAGTTCTTC; cdr3_aa: CSARWSLLDEQFF
clone_size: few; j_call: TRBJ1-4; d_call: TRBD1; v_call: TRBV12-3/TRBV12-4; cdr3_nt: TGTGCCAGCGGACAGGGGTCTAAACATGAAAAACTGTTTTTT; cdr3_aa: CASGQGSKHEKLFF
clone_size: NA; j_call: TRBJ1-5; d_call: NA; v_call: TRBV4-3; cdr3_nt: TGCGCCAGCAGCCAGACTTCTCCGGGCAATCAGCCCCAGCATTTT; cdr3_aa: CASSQTSPGNQPQHF
clone_size: NA; j_call: TRBJ2-7; d_call: NA; v_call: TRBV28; cdr3_nt: TGTGCCAGCAGTTTACCTCCAGGGCCCTACGAGCAGTACTTC; cdr3_aa: CASSLPPGPYEQYF
clone_size: many; j_call: TRBJ2-7; d_call: NA; v_call: TRBV5-5; cdr3_nt: TGTGCCAGCAGCTCCAGGGGCGACGAGCAGTACTTC; cdr3_aa: CASSSRGDEQYF
clone_size: NA; j_call: TRBJ2-5; d_call: NA; v_call: TRBV12-3/TRBV12-4; cdr3_nt: TGTGCCAGCAGTTCCAGCAGTCAAGAGACCCAGTACTTC; cdr3_aa: CASSSSSQETQYF
clone_size: many; j_call: TRBJ2-1; d_call: NA; v_call: TRBV4-1; cdr3_nt: TGCGCCAGCAGCCAAGTGGGGGTGAATGAGCAGTTCTTC; cdr3_aa: CASSQVGVNEQFF
clone_size: NA; j_call: TRBJ2-5; d_call: NA; v_call: TRBV27; cdr3_nt: TGTGCCAGCAGTCCCCCCCACAGCTACCAAGAGACCCAGTACTTC; cdr3_aa: CASSPPHSYQETQYF
clone_size: NA; j_call: TRBJ2-3; d_call: TRBD1; v_call: TRBV29-1; cdr3_nt: TGCAGCGTTCCAGGAAGACAGGGTAGTCCAGATACGCAGTATTTT; cdr3_aa: CSVPGRQGSPDTQYF
clone_size: many; j_call: TRBJ2-1; d_call: TRBD2; v_call: TRBV20-1; cdr3_nt: TGCAGTGCTCGGGCGGGGGGATCCTACAATGAGCAGTTCTTC; cdr3_aa: CSARAGGSYNEQFF
clone_size: NA; j_call: TRBJ2-1; d_call: NA; v_call: TRBV7-8; cdr3_nt: TGTGCCAGCAGCTTAGCGCGAGGTGGGAGTGAGCAGTTCTTC; cdr3_aa: CASSLARGGSEQFF